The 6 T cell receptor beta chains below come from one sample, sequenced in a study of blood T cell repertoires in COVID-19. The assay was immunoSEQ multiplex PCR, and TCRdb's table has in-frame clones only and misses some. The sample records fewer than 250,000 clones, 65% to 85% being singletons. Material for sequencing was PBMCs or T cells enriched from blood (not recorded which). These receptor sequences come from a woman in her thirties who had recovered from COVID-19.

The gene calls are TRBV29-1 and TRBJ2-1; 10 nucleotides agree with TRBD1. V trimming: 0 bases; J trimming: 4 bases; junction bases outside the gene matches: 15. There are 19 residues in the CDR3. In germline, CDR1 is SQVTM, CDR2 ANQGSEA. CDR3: CSVEDDRGLGRRLYNEQFF. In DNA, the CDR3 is TGCAGCGTTGAAGATGACAGGGGGCTGGGGCGGAGATTGTACAATGAGCAGTTCTTC.

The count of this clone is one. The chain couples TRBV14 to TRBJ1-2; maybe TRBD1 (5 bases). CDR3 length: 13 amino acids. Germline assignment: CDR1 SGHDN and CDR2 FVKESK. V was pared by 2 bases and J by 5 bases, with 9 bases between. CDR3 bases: TGTGCCAGCAGCCAAACAGGCGCATATGGCTACACCTTC. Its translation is CASSQTGAYGYTF. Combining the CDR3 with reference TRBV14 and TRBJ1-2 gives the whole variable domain EAGVTQFPSHSVIEKGQTVTLRCDPISGHDNLYWYRRVMGKEIKFLLHFVKESKQDESGMPNNRFLAERTGGTYSTLKVQPAELEDSGVYFCASSQTGAYGYTFGSGTRLTVV.

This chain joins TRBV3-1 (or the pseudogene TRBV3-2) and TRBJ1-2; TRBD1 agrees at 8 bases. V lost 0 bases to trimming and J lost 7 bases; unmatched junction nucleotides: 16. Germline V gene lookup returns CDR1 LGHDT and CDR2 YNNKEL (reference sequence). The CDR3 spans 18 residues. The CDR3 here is CASSQDMRLGQEFGGYTF. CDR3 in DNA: TGTGCCAGCAGCCAAGATATGCGTTTGGGACAGGAGTTCGGTGGCTACACCTTC.

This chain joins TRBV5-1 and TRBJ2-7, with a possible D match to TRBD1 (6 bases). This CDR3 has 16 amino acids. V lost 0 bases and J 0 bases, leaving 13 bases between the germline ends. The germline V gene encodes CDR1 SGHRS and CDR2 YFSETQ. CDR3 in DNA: TGCGCCAGCAGCTTGGTTCCGGGACAACACTCCTACGAGCAGTACTTC. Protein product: CASSLVPGQHSYEQYF.

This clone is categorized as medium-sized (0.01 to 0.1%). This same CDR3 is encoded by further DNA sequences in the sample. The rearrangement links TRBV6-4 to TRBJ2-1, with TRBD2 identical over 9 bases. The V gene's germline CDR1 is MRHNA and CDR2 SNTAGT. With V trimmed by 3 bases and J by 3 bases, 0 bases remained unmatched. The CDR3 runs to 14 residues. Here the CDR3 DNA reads TGTGCCAGCAGTGAAGCGGGAGGCTACAATGAGCAGTTCTTC. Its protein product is CASSEAGGYNEQFF.

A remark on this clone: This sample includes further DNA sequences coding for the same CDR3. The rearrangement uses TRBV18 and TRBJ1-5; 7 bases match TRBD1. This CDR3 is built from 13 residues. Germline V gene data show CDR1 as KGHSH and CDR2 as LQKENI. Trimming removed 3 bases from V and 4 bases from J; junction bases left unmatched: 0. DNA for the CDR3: TGTGCCAGCTCACCGGGACAGAATCAGCCCCAGCATTTT. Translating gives CASSPGQNQPQHF.